Sequencing of this TCR beta chain was carried out in a study of breast tumors, draining lymph nodes, adjacent tissues. This clonotype was counted ten times or more. Its antigen is undetermined. TCRdb redid the calling of the multiplex PCR reads with MiXCR, one entry per CDR3 protein. The table lists roughly 110,000 distinct CDR3 sequences, more than 30% of them singletons. V trimming: 4 bases; J trimming: 5 bases; junction bases outside the gene matches: 5. The CDR3 contains 12 residues. Germline CDR1 DFQATT, CDR2 SNEGSKA (reference sequence). The study, taken as a whole, reports: Luminal-like breast cancer showed significantly greater tumor-nontumor repertoire similarity than basal-like breast cancer did. Tumor TCR diversity was below lymph nodes but above nontumor tissue.

The lymph nodes were axillary draining lymph nodes from breast cancer patients. Sequenced: axillary lymph node tissue. The chain couples TRBV20-1 to TRBJ2-7; 7 bases line up with TRBD1. This TCR came from a female donor with breast cancer. Some clones in this sample may be carry-over from other donors' samples. The CDR3 nucleotides are TGCAGTGCTAACAGGGGATTTGACGAGCAGTACTTC. This encodes CSANRGFDEQYF.